This T cell receptor beta chain was found in a study of lung T cells in sarcoidosis with Löfgren's syndrome. Study-level findings and limits: Löfgren's syndrome patients reportedly showed greatest TRAV12-1 and TRBV2 expansion versus controls.

This clonotype is classed as large. Its antigen remains unknown. TCRdb analysed the reads with MiXCR anew, one entry per CDR3 protein. The table has around 1,100 distinct CDR3 sequences, approximately 32% seen once. Germline CDR1 SGHTA, CDR2 FQGNSA. CDR3 length: 17 residues. V shed 1 base and J shed 0 bases, with 13 bases lying between them. The sample comprised CD4+ T cells from PBMCs. V is TRBV7-2 and J is TRBJ1-5; D is ambiguous. The receptor was derived from a human donor with sarcoidosis (Löfgren's syndrome or another form), or a control subject (not recorded which). CDR3 sequence reads: CASSLVGESLSNQPQHF. The CDR3 DNA follows: TGTGCCAGCAGCTTAGTTGGGGAGTCACTTAGCAATCAGCCCCAGCATTTT.